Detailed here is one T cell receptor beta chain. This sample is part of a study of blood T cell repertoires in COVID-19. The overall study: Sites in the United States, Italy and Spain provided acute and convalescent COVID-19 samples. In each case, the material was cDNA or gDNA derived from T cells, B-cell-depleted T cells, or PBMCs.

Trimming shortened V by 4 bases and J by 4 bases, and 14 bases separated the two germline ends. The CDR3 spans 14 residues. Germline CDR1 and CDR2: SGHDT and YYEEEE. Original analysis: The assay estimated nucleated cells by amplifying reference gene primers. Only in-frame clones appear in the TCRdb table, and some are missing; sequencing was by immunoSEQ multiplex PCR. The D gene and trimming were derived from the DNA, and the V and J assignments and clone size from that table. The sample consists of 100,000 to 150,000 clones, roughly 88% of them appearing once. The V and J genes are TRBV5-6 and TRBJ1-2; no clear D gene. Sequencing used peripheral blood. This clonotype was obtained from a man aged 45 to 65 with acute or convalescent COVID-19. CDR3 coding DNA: TGTGCCAGCAGCCTAGACGAACACGGCTATGGCTACACCTTC. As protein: CASSLDEHGYGYTF.